The 14 T cell receptor beta chains in this list originate from one sample, sequenced in a study of low-dose radiotherapy and immunotherapy resistance in tumors. Time point of the sample: after trial treatment. The treatment: LDRT plus nivolumab, ipilimumab, low-dose cyclophosphamide and aspirin (RACIN trial). Priming of first-strand cDNA relied on TRAV- and TRBV-specific primers (covering alpha and beta chains). It was with a constant-region primer and a V-primer adapter that TCRs were amplified over about 19 PCR cycles. TCRdb passed the reads through MiXCR, listing each CDR3 protein once. This table holds roughly 95,000 distinct CDR3 sequences, 20% to 25% found once. Sample: PBMCs, taken after low-dose radiotherapy plus immunotherapy. The receptors stem from a female donor with ovarian cancer.

The table lists this clonotype with many counts. The chain has TRBV21-1 and TRBJ1-5; the D call TRBD1 from the table was never checked on the DNA. TRBV21-1 is designated a pseudogene. CDR3 length: 16 residues. The CDR3 coding sequence is TGTGCCAGCAGCAAGAACAGGGGTAATAGCAATCAGCCCCAGCATTTT. Translation gives CASSKNRGNSNQPQHF.

This clonotype was seen many times. V is TRBV7-3 and J is TRBJ2-1; 8 bases match TRBD2. Per the germline V gene, CDR1 is SGHTA and CDR2 is FQGTGA. Trimming at V came to 5 bases and at J to 2 bases, leaving 5 bases not matched to a gene. The CDR3 runs 15 residues. The CDR3 region is CASSIAGLAYNEQFF. The CDR3 DNA follows: TGTGCCAGCAGCATTGCGGGACTAGCCTACAATGAGCAGTTCTTC.

This clonotype came up many times. V is TRBV11-2 and J is TRBJ2-7, with no clear D. From germline, CDR1 is SGHAT and CDR2 FQNNGV. CDR3 length: 14 amino acids. V was trimmed by 3 bases and J by 0 bases, leaving 9 bases between them. Here the CDR3 DNA reads TGTGCCAGCAGCTTCCCCCGCAGCTCCTACGAGCAGTACTTC. Protein product: CASSFPRSSYEQYF.

This chain links TRBV19 with TRBJ2-7; the match to TRBD1 covers 7 bases. The CDR3 runs to 14 residues. Per germline, CDR1 LNHDA and CDR2 SQIVND (reference sequence). Trimming at V came to 5 bases and at J to 3 bases, leaving 7 bases not matched to a gene. This CDR3 is CASSVRDSLYEQYF. The CDR3 DNA sequence: TGTGCCAGTAGTGTCCGGGACAGCCTCTACGAGCAGTACTTC.

As regards this clonotype: It differs at one base from a far larger clone, so likely a read error. This chain links TRBV7-9 with TRBJ1-4, with 7 bases lining up with TRBD1. This CDR3 comprises 16 residues. In germline, CDR1 is SEHNR, CDR2 FQNEAQ (reference sequence). CDR3 nucleotide sequence: TGTGTCAGCAGCTTAGGCGCACAGGGGAGAAATGAAAAACTGTTTTTT. Its translation: CVSSLGAQGRNEKLFF.

This clonotype has at least ten counts. This chain's CDR3 is CASSLGEKRPNYGYTF. CDR3 in DNA: TGCGCCAGCAGCTTGGGGGAGAAGAGACCTAACTATGGCTACACCTTC. The chain employs TRBV5-1 and TRBJ1-2; D is unresolved. Trimming left V 0 bases short and J 0 bases short, with 12 bases between. Germline V gene sequence: CDR1 SGHRS, CDR2 YFSETQ. The CDR3 has 16 residues. The full variable domain, in which reference TRBV5-1 and TRBJ1-2 provide the parts outside the CDR3, is KAGVTQTPRYLIKTRGQQVTLSCSPISGHRSVSWYQQTPGQGLQFLFEYFSETQRNKGNFPGRFSGRQFSNSRSEMNVSTLELGDSALYLCASSLGEKRPNYGYTFGSGTRLTVV.

This clonotype was seen many times. CDR3 bases: TGTGCCAGCAGCTCGACAGCGGGTTACACCATATATTTT. Its translation: CASSSTAGYTIYF. This rearrangement joins TRBV5-6 to TRBJ1-3; the D gene is possibly TRBD1 (5 bases). CDR1 SGHDT and CDR2 YYEEEE come from the germline V gene. The CDR3 contains 13 residues. Deletions cut 3 bases from V and 8 bases from J, with 12 bases between.

This clonotype was found many times. The V and J genes are TRBV12-3 or TRBV12-4 and TRBJ1-2; D is uncertain. The V end lost 4 bases, the J end lost 4 bases, and 10 bases lay between the germline ends. This CDR3 has 13 amino acids. CDR3 amino acids: CASSSQSSYGYTF. The CDR3 region has the DNA TGTGCCAGCAGTTCGCAAAGCAGCTATGGCTACACCTTC.

This clonotype came up a few times. The chain recombines TRBV5-1 with TRBJ2-6; TRBD1 agrees at 11 bases. CDR3 length: 20 residues. V lost 0 bases to trimming and J lost 0 bases; unmatched junction nucleotides: 8. Germline V CDR1 and CDR2: SGHRS, YFSETQ. DNA for the CDR3: TGCGCCAGCAGCTTGGTAGGACAGGGGGCCGGTGGCTCTGGGGCCAACGTCCTGACTTTC. Protein: CASSLVGQGAGGSGANVLTF.

In its sample, this clonotype was seen many times. The genes are TRBV7-6 and TRBJ2-7; either TRBD1 or TRBD2 may fit D (5 bases each). The germline V and J ends were trimmed by 0 bases and 4 bases, with 7 bases remaining between them. The germline V gene encodes CDR1 SGHVS and CDR2 FNYEAQ. The CDR3 runs 13 residues. CDR3 sequence reads: CASSLAGPYEQYF. The CDR3, as DNA: TGTGCCAGCAGCTTAGCGGGACCTTACGAGCAGTACTTC.

The V call is TRBV5-1, the J call TRBJ1-1; 9 nucleotides agree with TRBD1. This CDR3 has 15 residues. With 4 bases clipped from V and 6 bases from J, the junction kept 10 bases outside the gene matches. Germline lookup yields CDR1 SGHRS and CDR2 YFSETQ. DNA of the CDR3: TGCGCCAGCAGCGTAAGGGACAGGGCTCGGGCTGAAGCTTTCTTT. Residues: CASSVRDRARAEAFF.

This clonotype was seen at least ten times. The V and J genes are TRBV7-2 and TRBJ1-1, with 7 bases matching TRBD1. V dropped 5 bases and J dropped 5; count of bases not matched to a gene: 8. Germline V gene sequence: CDR1 SGHTA, CDR2 FQGNSA. This CDR3 has 14 amino acids. Here the CDR3 reads CASSPNRGFTEAFF. CDR3 sequence (DNA): TGTGCCAGCAGCCCGAACAGGGGTTTTACTGAAGCTTTCTTT. The full variable domain, its missing parts supplied by reference TRBV7-2 and TRBJ1-1, is GAGVSQSPSNKVTEKGKDVELRCDPISGHTALYWYRQSLGQGLEFLIYFQGNSAPDKSGLPSDRFSAERTGGSVSTLTIQRTQQEDSAVYLCASSPNRGFTEAFFGQGTRLTVV.

This clonotype was picked up many times. The V and J genes are TRBV5-5 and TRBJ2-6; D may be TRBD1 (5 bases). The CDR3 consists of 17 residues. Germline V gene lookup returns CDR1 SGHKS and CDR2 YYEKEE (reference sequence). Deletions cut 0 bases from V and 0 bases from J, with 10 bases between. For the CDR3, the DNA is TGTGCCAGCAGCTTGGCGACAGCTCCCTCTGGGGCCAACGTCCTGACTTTC. Its protein product is CASSLATAPSGANVLTF.

This clonotype was detected many times. The CDR3 sequence: CASSLDSGTDTQYF. The CDR3 bases are TGCGCCAGCAGCTTGGACAGCGGCACAGATACGCAGTATTTT. This chain connects TRBV5-1 to TRBJ2-3; D unclear. The CDR3 totals 14 residues. Trimming took 0 bases from V and 1 from J, leaving 6 bases between them. From germline, CDR1 is SGHRS and CDR2 YFSETQ. Full variable domain (remainder filled in from reference TRBV5-1 and TRBJ2-3): KAGVTQTPRYLIKTRGQQVTLSCSPISGHRSVSWYQQTPGQGLQFLFEYFSETQRNKGNFPGRFSGRQFSNSRSEMNVSTLELGDSALYLCASSLDSGTDTQYFGPGTRLTVL.